This TCR beta chain was captured by sequencing in a study of cytomegalovirus exposure and HLA in healthy donors (TCRdb year 2017). A note on the overall study: According to a later analysis, the approximately 130 validation repertoires were produced on the same platform as the roughly 600 repertoires of the first cohort. Besides the first cohort of 666 subjects, a separate validation cohort made up of over a hundred different subjects was used. High-throughput TCR immunosequencing, statistical association of individual TCRs with disease status, and machine learning were combined to predict cytomegalovirus infection status. The study aimed to test whether signatures of past pathogen exposure could be identified by cataloging public T cell receptors.

To prepare the library, the immunoSEQ multiplex PCR assay was applied. In the authors' own workflow: To diagnose cytomegalovirus status from the catalog of TCR beta chain sequences, a statistical classification framework was built. This is the immuneACCESS table as TCRdb keeps it, with only in-frame sequences that have V and J called. A part of the clones is gone; compared with another copy, unresolved V genes explain less than half, and the rest is unexplained. Clone size and V and J calls were adopted from that table, with D and trimming inferred from the DNA. The sample table shows approximately 150,000 clones, and about 89% are seen once. The ten biggest clones cover about 2.9% of the sample. General findings and caveats noted by the study authors: Three of the identified cytomegalovirus-associated TCR beta chains were confirmed in vitro to be specific for cytomegalovirus antigens. In the study, roughly 160 TCR beta chains were listed as associated with cytomegalovirus. The validation cohort had no HLA typing available for a later analysis, so co-occurrence within that cohort was assessed over all 120 repertoires. The classifier was reported to diagnose cytomegalovirus status with high specificity and sensitivity in both the original and validation cohorts. Subsequent analysis determined that TCRs grouped into clusters in the first cohort also showed a tendency toward co-occurrence across the roughly 110 validation repertoires, and roughly 95% of cluster scores exceeded 0. Most TCR sequences were observed very rarely across donors, whereas some public TCRs were present in many individuals. The authors suggested that the approach could potentially be generalized to other disease states and immunological phenotypes.

The CDR3 goes from the cysteine to the phenylalanine over 16 residues. Only CDR3 DNA is held: 48 bases, read in frame from base 1. The germline V gene supplies CDR1 SGHRS and CDR2 YFSETQ. After removal of 0 bases from V and 1 base from J, the junction retains 4 bases not matched to a gene. A remark on this clone: Its target antigen remains unknown. Base-call qualities are not available, and no considerably larger clone is one nucleotide away.

The donors were included in the validation cohort of 130 or so subjects, a group kept apart from the roughly 700-subject first cohort. The sequence derives from a woman younger than 35 in good health and CMV-seropositive. This sequence uses TRBV5-1 and TRBJ2-5; 9 bases in the junction line up with TRBD1. The sequencing sample was made of PBMCs. The CDR3 here reads CASSLVPTGGQETQYF. Here is the DNA: TGCGCCAGCAGCTTGGTTCCGACAGGGGGCCAAGAGACCCAGTACTTC.